Below, 18 T cell receptor beta chains from the same sample are listed, as sequenced in a study of siplizumab effects on memory and regulatory T cells. The table came from immunoSEQ multiplex PCR; TCRdb's copy has only in-frame clones and leaves some out. The sample shows roughly 100,000 clones, about 90% of them seen only once. Specimen: CD4+ T cells sorted from blood. These receptors were taken from a human donor in good health.

V is TRBV10-3 and J is TRBJ2-1, with D possibly TRBD1 on 5 matching bases. This CDR3 comprises 13 residues. Germline CDR1 reads ENHRY; CDR2 reads SYGVKD. Deletions cut 8 bases from V and 7 bases from J, with 15 bases between. CDR3 nucleotides: TGTGCCATCGAGTCCCAGGGTAAAAATGAGCAGTTCTTC. It translates to CAIESQGKNEQFF.

The rearrangement links TRBV28 to TRBJ1-3; D remains ambiguous. V was cut by 3 bases and J by 0 bases, with 9 bases left in between. Germline CDR1 MDHEN, CDR2 SYDVKM. CDR3 size: 15 residues. CDR3 sequence: CASSFVANSGNTIYF. DNA of the CDR3: TGTGCCAGCAGTTTCGTGGCCAACTCTGGAAACACCATATATTTT. Variable domain in full (rest from reference TRBV28 and TRBJ1-3): DVKVTQSSRYLVKRTGEKVFLECVQDMDHENMFWYRQDPGLGLRLIYFSYDVKMKEKGDIPEGYSVSREKKERFSLILESASTNQTSMYLCASSFVANSGNTIYFGEGSWLTVV.

This clone was recorded only once. V usage is TRBV5-1 and J usage is TRBJ2-2; possibly TRBD1 for D (6 bases). The germline V gene has CDR1 SGHRS and CDR2 YFSETQ. The V gene lost 4 bases and the J gene lost 4 bases, with 11 bases spanning the gap. The CDR3 contains 14 residues. CDR3 sequence (DNA): TGCGCCAGCAGCCAGACAGGAGGCACCGGGGAGCTGTTTTTT. Translated: CASSQTGGTGELFF.

CDR3 sequence reads: CATSRQTNQPQHF. In DNA form, the CDR3 reads TGTGCCACCAGCAGACAGACCAATCAGCCCCAGCATTTT. The chain uses TRBV15 and TRBJ1-5; no clear D. V shed 2 bases and J shed 3 bases, with 5 bases lying between them. The CDR3 is made up of 13 amino acids. CDR1 LNHNV and CDR2 YYDKDF come from the germline V gene (reference sequence).

The chain is built from TRBV7-8 and TRBJ2-1; 9 nucleotides line up with TRBD2. CDR1 and CDR2 from the germline V gene are SGHVS and FQNEAQ. This CDR3 comprises 17 residues. V was clipped by 5 bases and J by 10 bases; unmatched bases: 18. The CDR3, as DNA: TGTGCCAGCAGCATACTAGGGCGGGAGCGGGAGGCCCGGGAGCAGTTCTTC. Translating it yields CASSILGREREAREQFF.

The chain links TRBV11-2 to TRBJ1-1; possibly TRBD1 for D (5 bases). The CDR3 has 12 residues. Trimming shortened V by 3 bases and J by 11 bases, and 13 bases separated the two germline ends. From germline, CDR1 is SGHAT and CDR2 FQNNGV. The CDR3 sequence is CASSFEAGNAFF. The CDR3 DNA reads as TGTGCCAGCAGCTTCGAAGCAGGGAACGCTTTCTTT.

This clone came up once. The chain joins TRBV28 to TRBJ1-5, with D tentatively TRBD1 (6 bases). Germline CDR1 is MDHEN and CDR2 is SYDVKM. V was cut by 7 bases and J by 4 bases, with 14 bases left in between. The CDR3 extends over 14 amino acids. In DNA form, the CDR3 reads TGTGCCAGCACCGGGAGGGGGACTAATCAGCCCCAGCATTTT. It is translated as CASTGRGTNQPQHF. The full variable domain, rest sourced from reference TRBV28 and TRBJ1-5, is DVKVTQSSRYLVKRTGEKVFLECVQDMDHENMFWYRQDPGLGLRLIYFSYDVKMKEKGDIPEGYSVSREKKERFSLILESASTNQTSMYLCASTGRGTNQPQHFGDGTRLSIL.

The V call is TRBV18, the J call TRBJ1-4; D is ambiguous. CDR3 size: 17 residues. V was trimmed by 4 bases and J by 7 bases, leaving 22 bases between them. Germline CDR1 reads KGHSH; CDR2 reads LQKENI. The CDR3 nucleotides are TGTGCCAGCTCACAATTCCCCGTCGGGGTCGGGAGTGAAAAACTGTTTTTT. Protein product: CASSQFPVGVGSEKLFF.

A word on this clone: At one end, the junction sequence differs from germline, possibly due to a read error. This sequence joins TRBV25-1 and TRBJ2-2, with 9 bases matching TRBD1. The CDR3 contains 16 residues. Germline values: CDR1 MGHDK, CDR2 SYGVNS. This CDR3 is CASSRPGTGNPGELFF. The CDR3 nucleotides read TGTGCCAGCAGTCGTCCCGGGACAGGGAACCCCGGGGAGCTGTTTTTT.

V and J are TRBV7-9 and TRBJ1-1; D remains ambiguous. The V and J ends lost 2 bases and 7 bases respectively, with 11 bases between them. This CDR3 has 13 amino acids. The germline CDR1 and CDR2 sequences are SEHNR and FQNEAQ (reference sequence). The CDR3 sequence: CASSLTGPHEAFF. CDR3 DNA: TGTGCCAGCAGCTTAACGGGCCCTCATGAAGCTTTCTTT.

V usage is TRBV19 and J usage is TRBJ2-3, with D hard to call. The CDR3 spans 16 residues. V was trimmed by 3 bases and J by 3 bases, leaving 16 bases between them. Germline V gives CDR1 LNHDA, CDR2 SQIVND (reference sequence). The CDR3 loop is CASSIRRSTGTDTQYF. Here the CDR3 DNA reads TGTGCCAGTAGTATTAGACGTTCGACCGGTACAGATACGCAGTATTTT.

The V call is TRBV7-6, the J call TRBJ2-1; 8 bases line up with TRBD2. Germline V gene data show CDR1 as SGHVS and CDR2 as FNYEAQ. V shed 0 bases and J 7 bases; nucleotides not matched to a gene: 5. This CDR3 has 15 amino acids. The CDR3 loop reads CASSLAFPSGNEQFF. DNA for the CDR3: TGTGCCAGCAGCTTAGCGTTCCCTAGCGGGAATGAGCAGTTCTTC.

The chain carries TRBV1 and TRBJ2-5; the D call of TRBD2 is as the table states it, not checked on the DNA. TRBV1 is labeled a pseudogene. The CDR3 runs to 18 residues. Here the CDR3 DNA reads TGCACCAGCAGCCAAGATGTATCTAGCGGAGAATGGAAAGAGACCCAGTACTTC. This encodes CTSSQDVSSGEWKETQYF.

V gene TRBV11-3 combines with J gene TRBJ2-1; 11 nucleotides agree with TRBD2. The CDR3 has 16 amino acids. V lost 5 bases to trimming and J lost 7 bases; unmatched junction nucleotides: 10. The germline CDR1 and CDR2 sequences are SGHNT and YENEEA. This chain's CDR3 is CASSPSGSGRANEQFF. In nucleotides, the CDR3 is TGTGCCAGCAGCCCCAGTGGTAGCGGGAGGGCTAATGAGCAGTTCTTC.

V usage is TRBV28 and J usage is TRBJ1-1; the D gene is possibly TRBD1 (5 bases). The germline V gene has CDR1 MDHEN and CDR2 SYDVKM. The CDR3 is made up of 14 amino acids. Trimming shortened V by 2 bases and J by 4 bases, and 11 bases separated the two germline ends. Here the CDR3 reads CASSLGEGVTEAFF. The CDR3 coding sequence is TGTGCCAGCAGTTTAGGGGAAGGGGTCACTGAAGCTTTCTTT.

This chain links TRBV7-2 with TRBJ1-1; D gene ambiguous. Per germline, CDR1 SGHTA and CDR2 FQGNSA. Between the trimmed V and J ends, which lost 3 bases and 3 bases, there was a span of 8 bases. The CDR3 is made up of 13 amino acids. The DNA for the CDR3 is TGTGCCAGCAGCTTTTATTCGGACACTGAAGCTTTCTTT. It translates to CASSFYSDTEAFF.

In nucleotides, the CDR3 is TGCGCCAGCAGCCAAGAGTCGTCGAGGCCGACTGAAGCTTTCTTT. Translation: CASSQESSRPTEAFF. This sequence joins TRBV4-1 and TRBJ1-1, with D hard to call. The CDR3 totals 15 residues. V was clipped by 0 bases and J by 5 bases, with 13 bases between them. Germline V gives CDR1 MGHRA, CDR2 YSYEKL.

This chain links TRBV27 with TRBJ2-1; 9 positions match TRBD1. The germline gives CDR1 MNHEY, CDR2 SMNVEV (reference sequence). Trimming removed 8 bases from V and 7 bases from J; junction bases left unmatched: 12. The CDR3 runs 15 residues. This CDR3 is CASRSGTGLGNEQFF. DNA for the CDR3: TGTGCCAGCCGCTCGGGGACAGGGCTGGGAAATGAGCAGTTCTTC.